One T cell receptor (beta chain) is described in this entry. This entry belongs to a study of blood T cell repertoires in COVID-19. On the study more broadly: Sources were T cells, B-cell-depleted T cells, or PBMCs; the material itself was cDNA or gDNA.

Methods used by the authors: By means of reference gene primer amplification, nucleated cell counts were estimated. Method: immunoSEQ multiplex PCR; TCRdb's copy keeps in-frame clones and lacks some. V and J calls and clone size are copied from that table; D and trimming were computed from the DNA. Among roughly 170,000 clones, less than 90% were seen once, and the ten largest hold roughly 25%. Trimming left V 2 bases short and J 2 bases short, with 16 bases between. Germline V gives CDR1 SGHRS, CDR2 YFSETQ. CDR3 length: 16 amino acids. This clonotype was sampled from a man between 60 and 70 years old with acute or convalescent COVID-19. The rearrangement uses TRBV5-1 and TRBJ1-1; perhaps TRBD1 as D (5 bases). Sequenced: peripheral blood. The CDR3 DNA reads as TGCGCCAGCAGCTTTATAACCGGGACTTTTAACACTGAAGCTTTCTTT. Translated, it gives CASSFITGTFNTEAFF.